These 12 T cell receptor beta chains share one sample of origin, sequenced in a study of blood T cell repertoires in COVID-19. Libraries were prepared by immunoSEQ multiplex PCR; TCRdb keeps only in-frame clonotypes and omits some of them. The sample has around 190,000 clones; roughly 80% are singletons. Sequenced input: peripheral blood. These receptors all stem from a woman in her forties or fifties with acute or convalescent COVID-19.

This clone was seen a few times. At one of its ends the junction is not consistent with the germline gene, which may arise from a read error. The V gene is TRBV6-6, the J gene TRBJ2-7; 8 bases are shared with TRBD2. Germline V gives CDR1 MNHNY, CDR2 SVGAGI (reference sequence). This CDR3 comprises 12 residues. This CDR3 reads CASSNLSGGTDF. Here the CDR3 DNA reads TGTGCCAGCAGCAATTTATCGGGAGGGACGGACTTC.

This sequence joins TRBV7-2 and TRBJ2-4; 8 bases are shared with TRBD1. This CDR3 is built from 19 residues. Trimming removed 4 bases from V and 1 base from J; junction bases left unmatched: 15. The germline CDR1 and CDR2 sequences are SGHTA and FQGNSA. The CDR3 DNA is TGTGCCAGCAGCTCTTCCGGGACAGGAGCGTCGATGGCCAAAAACATTCAGTACTTC. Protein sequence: CASSSSGTGASMAKNIQYF. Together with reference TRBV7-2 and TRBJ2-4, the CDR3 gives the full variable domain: GAGVSQSPSNKVTEKGKDVELRCDPISGHTALYWYRQSLGQGLEFLIYFQGNSAPDKSGLPSDRFSAERTGGSVSTLTIQRTQQEDSAVYLCASSSSGTGASMAKNIQYFGAGTRLSVL.

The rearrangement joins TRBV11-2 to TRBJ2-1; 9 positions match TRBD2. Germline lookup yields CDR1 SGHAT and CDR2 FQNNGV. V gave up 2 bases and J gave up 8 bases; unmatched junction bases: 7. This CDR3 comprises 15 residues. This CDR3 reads CASSLFSGGMDEQFF. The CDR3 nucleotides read TGTGCCAGCAGCTTATTTAGCGGGGGTATGGATGAGCAGTTCTTC.

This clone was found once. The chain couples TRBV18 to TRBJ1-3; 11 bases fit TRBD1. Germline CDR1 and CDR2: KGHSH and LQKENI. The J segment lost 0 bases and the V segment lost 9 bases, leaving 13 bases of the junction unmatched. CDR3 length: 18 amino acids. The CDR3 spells CASSPGQGGPISGNTIYF. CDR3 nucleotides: TGTGCCAGTTCCCCGGGACAGGGGGGCCCCATCTCTGGAAACACCATATATTTT.

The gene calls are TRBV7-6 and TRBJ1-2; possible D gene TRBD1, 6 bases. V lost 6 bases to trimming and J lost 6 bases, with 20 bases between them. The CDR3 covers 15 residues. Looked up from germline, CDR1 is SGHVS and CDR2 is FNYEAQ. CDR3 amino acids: CASSSLQGGGNGYTF. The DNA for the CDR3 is TGTGCCAGCAGTTCTCTTCAGGGAGGGGGAAATGGCTACACCTTC. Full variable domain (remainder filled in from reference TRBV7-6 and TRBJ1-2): GAGVSQSPRYKVTKRGQDVALRCDPISGHVSLYWYRQALGQGPEFLTYFNYEAQQDKSGLPNDRFSAERPEGSISTLTIQRTEQRDSAMYRCASSSLQGGGNGYTFGSGTRLTVV.

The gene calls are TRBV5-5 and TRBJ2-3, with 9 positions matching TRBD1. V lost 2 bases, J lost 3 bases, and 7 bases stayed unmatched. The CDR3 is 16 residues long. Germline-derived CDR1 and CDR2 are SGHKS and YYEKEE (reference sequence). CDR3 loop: CASSLGQGMGTDTQYF. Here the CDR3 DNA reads TGTGCCAGCAGCTTAGGACAGGGGATGGGGACAGATACGCAGTATTTT.

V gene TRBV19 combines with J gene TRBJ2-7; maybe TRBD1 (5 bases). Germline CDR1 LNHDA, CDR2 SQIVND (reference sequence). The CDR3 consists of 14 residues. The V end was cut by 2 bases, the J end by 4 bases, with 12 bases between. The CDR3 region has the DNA TGTGCCAGTAGTATATCCAGGGATGCTTACGAGCAGTACTTC. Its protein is CASSISRDAYEQYF.

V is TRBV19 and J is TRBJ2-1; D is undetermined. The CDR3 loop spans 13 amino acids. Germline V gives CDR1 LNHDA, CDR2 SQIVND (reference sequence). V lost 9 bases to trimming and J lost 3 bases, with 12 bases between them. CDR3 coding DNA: TGTGCCAGCAGCCTAGATCGCTACAATGAGCAGTTCTTC. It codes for CASSLDRYNEQFF.

This CDR3 is CASSRDRGGSYEQYF. The CDR3 nucleotides read TGTGCCAGCAGTCGTGACAGGGGAGGGTCCTACGAGCAGTACTTC. This chain links TRBV7-2 with TRBJ2-7, with D possibly matching TRBD1 (8 bases). The CDR3 extends over 15 amino acids. CDR1 and CDR2 from the germline V gene are SGHTA and FQGNSA. Trimming took 6 bases from V and 1 from J, leaving 16 bases between them.

CDR3 protein: CASSPNRGRWNTEAFF. The CDR3 coding sequence is TGTGCCAGCAGCCCAAACAGGGGGCGGTGGAACACTGAAGCTTTCTTT. The rearrangement joins TRBV3-1 (or the pseudogene TRBV3-2) to TRBJ1-1; 9 nucleotides line up with TRBD1. V trimming: 4 bases; J trimming: 1 base; junction bases outside the gene matches: 7. Germline lookup yields CDR1 LGHDT and CDR2 YNNKEL (reference sequence). The CDR3 covers 16 residues.

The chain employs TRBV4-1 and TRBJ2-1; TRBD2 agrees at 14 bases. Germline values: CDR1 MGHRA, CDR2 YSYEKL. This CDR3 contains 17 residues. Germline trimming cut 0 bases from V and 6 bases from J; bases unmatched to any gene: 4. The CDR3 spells CASSQDGTSGRFNEQFF. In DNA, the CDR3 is TGCGCCAGCAGCCAAGATGGGACTAGCGGGAGATTCAATGAGCAGTTCTTC.

The CDR3 protein is CAGQQARAETQYF. DNA of the CDR3: TGTGCCGGTCAACAAGCCAGAGCGGAGACCCAGTACTTC. The chain uses TRBV2 and TRBJ2-5; the D is unclear. Germline CDR1 SNHLY, CDR2 FYNNEI. V was shortened by 11 bases and J by 5 bases, with 18 bases between the two germline ends. CDR3 length: 13 residues. Variable domain in full (rest from reference TRBV2 and TRBJ2-5): EPEVTQTPSHQVTQMGQEVILRCVPISNHLYFYWYRQILGQKVEFLVSFYNNEISEKSEIFDDQFSVERPDGSNFTLKIRSTKLEDSAMYFCAGQQARAETQYFGPGTRLLVL.